These T cell receptor beta chains were read from a single sample in a study of blood T cell repertoires in COVID-19. The assay was immunoSEQ multiplex PCR, and TCRdb's table has in-frame clones only and misses some. This table holds over 60,000 clones, around four fifths found once. Sequencing was carried out using peripheral blood. These receptors all stem from a human donor in a cohort sampled during active COVID-19. Both conserved end residues are part of each CDR3. The order of the fields is V gene, clone size, J gene, CDR3 length, D gene, CDR3 protein, CDR3 DNA. D genes are given only for firm matches. Rows may omit the clone size; those that give it use once, few, many or a size class.

V gene: TRBV6-4; clone size: .; J gene: TRBJ2-2; CDR3 length: 12; D gene: .; CDR3 protein: CASSQNTGELFF; CDR3 DNA: TGTGCCAGCAGCCAGAACACCGGGGAGCTGTTTTTT
V gene: TRBV19; clone size: .; J gene: TRBJ2-5; CDR3 length: 15; D gene: .; CDR3 protein: CASSISRTGKETQYF; CDR3 DNA: TGTGCCAGTAGTATATCCAGGACGGGGAAAGAGACCCAGTACTTC
V gene: TRBV5-1; clone size: .; J gene: TRBJ1-4; CDR3 length: 14; D gene: .; CDR3 protein: CASSEGTGEEKLFF; CDR3 DNA: TGCGCCAGCAGTGAAGGGACGGGGGAGGAAAAACTGTTTTTT
V gene: TRBV12-5; clone size: .; J gene: TRBJ1-5; CDR3 length: 18; D gene: TRBD1; CDR3 protein: CASGKGTGGYMNNQPQHF; CDR3 DNA: TGTGCTAGTGGTAAGGGGACAGGGGGCTATATGAACAATCAGCCCCAGCATTTT
V gene: TRBV28; clone size: .; J gene: TRBJ2-3; CDR3 length: 18; D gene: .; CDR3 protein: CASSSPAWASSSTDTQYF; CDR3 DNA: TGTGCCAGCAGTTCCCCCGCATGGGCCTCGTCTAGCACAGATACGCAGTATTTT
V gene: TRBV11-1; clone size: .; J gene: TRBJ2-3; CDR3 length: 13; D gene: .; CDR3 protein: CASSLGRIDTQYF; CDR3 DNA: TGTGCCAGCAGCCTAGGGAGGATCGATACGCAGTATTTT
V gene: TRBV6-5; clone size: .; J gene: TRBJ2-2; CDR3 length: 15; D gene: .; CDR3 protein: CATTAGSGLSGELFF; CDR3 DNA: TGTGCCACCACCGCCGGGAGCGGCTTGAGCGGGGAGCTGTTTTTT
V gene: TRBV5-1; clone size: .; J gene: TRBJ2-2; CDR3 length: 15; D gene: TRBD1; CDR3 protein: CASSQKTGDTGELFF; CDR3 DNA: TGCGCCAGCAGCCAGAAGACAGGGGACACCGGGGAGCTGTTTTTT
V gene: TRBV29-1; clone size: .; J gene: TRBJ1-1; CDR3 length: 15; D gene: .; CDR3 protein: CSVEAGVARNTEAFF; CDR3 DNA: TGCAGCGTTGAGGCAGGGGTTGCGAGAAACACTGAAGCTTTCTTT
V gene: TRBV5-1; clone size: .; J gene: TRBJ2-1; CDR3 length: 16; D gene: .; CDR3 protein: CASSLGPQGSWNEQFF; CDR3 DNA: TGCGCCAGCAGCCTTGGACCACAGGGAAGCTGGAATGAGCAGTTCTTC
V gene: TRBV12-3/TRBV12-4; clone size: .; J gene: TRBJ2-1; CDR3 length: 13; D gene: .; CDR3 protein: CASSLGVAGEQFF; CDR3 DNA: TGTGCCAGCAGTTTAGGCGTGGCGGGTGAGCAGTTCTTC
V gene: TRBV5-1; clone size: .; J gene: TRBJ1-2; CDR3 length: 14; D gene: .; CDR3 protein: CASSVDRSSFGYTF; CDR3 DNA: TGCGCCAGCAGCGTGGACAGATCCTCATTTGGCTACACCTTC
V gene: TRBV13; clone size: .; J gene: TRBJ2-7; CDR3 length: 14; D gene: .; CDR3 protein: CASSSPGRTPKEYF; CDR3 DNA: TGTGCCAGCAGCTCCCCGGGGAGGACCCCTAAAGAGTACTTC
V gene: TRBV6-1; clone size: .; J gene: TRBJ2-7; CDR3 length: 12; D gene: TRBD1; CDR3 protein: CASSEIQGVQYF; CDR3 DNA: TGTGCCAGCAGTGAGATACAGGGGGTGCAGTACTTC
V gene: TRBV5-1; clone size: .; J gene: TRBJ2-1; CDR3 length: 15; D gene: TRBD2; CDR3 protein: CASSSTSGTYNEQFF; CDR3 DNA: TGCGCCAGCAGCAGTACTAGCGGCACCTACAATGAGCAGTTCTTC
V gene: TRBV18; clone size: once; J gene: TRBJ2-3; CDR3 length: 18; D gene: .; CDR3 protein: CASSPTAGAPSRTDTQYF; CDR3 DNA: TGTGCCAGCTCACCAACGGCGGGGGCCCCCAGTCGGACAGATACGCAGTATTTT
V gene: TRBV2; clone size: once; J gene: TRBJ1-2; CDR3 length: 14; D gene: .; CDR3 protein: CASRVQGILRGYTF; CDR3 DNA: TGTGCCAGCAGGGTACAGGGTATTTTGCGCGGCTACACCTTC
V gene: TRBV28; clone size: .; J gene: TRBJ1-1; CDR3 length: 12; D gene: .; CDR3 protein: CASSLRVTEAFF; CDR3 DNA: TGTGCCAGCAGTTTGAGGGTTACTGAAGCTTTCTTT
V gene: TRBV6-5; clone size: .; J gene: TRBJ1-2; CDR3 length: 14; D gene: .; CDR3 protein: CASSTGPWDYGYTF; CDR3 DNA: TGTGCCAGCAGTACGGGTCCTTGGGACTATGGCTACACCTTC
V gene: TRBV5-1; clone size: .; J gene: TRBJ2-6; CDR3 length: 16; D gene: TRBD1; CDR3 protein: CASSSATGTGANVLTF; CDR3 DNA: TGCGCCAGCAGCTCAGCGACAGGGACCGGGGCCAACGTCCTGACTTTC
V gene: TRBV3-1/TRBV3-2; clone size: .; J gene: TRBJ1-5; CDR3 length: 15; D gene: .; CDR3 protein: CASSQDYFGNQPQHF; CDR3 DNA: TGTGCCAGCAGCCAAGATTACTTCGGCAATCAGCCCCAGCATTTT
V gene: TRBV3-1/TRBV3-2; clone size: .; J gene: TRBJ1-6; CDR3 length: 18; D gene: TRBD1; CDR3 protein: CASSQGVPGQGVGSPLHF; CDR3 DNA: TGTGCCAGCAGCCAAGGGGTCCCCGGACAGGGAGTCGGATCACCCCTCCACTTT
V gene: TRBV6-5; clone size: .; J gene: TRBJ2-1; CDR3 length: 15; D gene: TRBD1; CDR3 protein: CASRSGTGGSNEQFF; CDR3 DNA: TGTGCCAGCAGGTCCGGGACAGGGGGCTCCAATGAGCAGTTCTTC
V gene: TRBV3-1/TRBV3-2; clone size: .; J gene: TRBJ1-1; CDR3 length: 14; D gene: .; CDR3 protein: CASSRDNLNTEAFF; CDR3 DNA: TGTGCCAGCAGCCGGGACAACTTGAACACTGAAGCTTTCTTT
V gene: TRBV19; clone size: .; J gene: TRBJ2-1; CDR3 length: 15; D gene: TRBD2; CDR3 protein: CASSIDSGSYNEQFF; CDR3 DNA: TGTGCCAGTAGTATAGATAGCGGGAGCTACAATGAGCAGTTCTTC
V gene: TRBV7-9; clone size: .; J gene: TRBJ1-6; CDR3 length: 13; D gene: TRBD1; CDR3 protein: CAAPGQGDSPLHF; CDR3 DNA: TGTGCCGCCCCGGGACAGGGTGATTCACCCCTCCACTTT
V gene: TRBV18; clone size: .; J gene: TRBJ2-7; CDR3 length: 14; D gene: TRBD1; CDR3 protein: CASSFSTGEDEQYF; CDR3 DNA: TGTGCCAGCTCATTCTCGACAGGGGAGGACGAGCAGTACTTC
V gene: TRBV6-5; clone size: .; J gene: TRBJ2-3; CDR3 length: 14; D gene: TRBD1; CDR3 protein: CASSFRDRADTQYF; CDR3 DNA: TGTGCCAGCAGTTTCCGGGACAGAGCAGATACGCAGTATTTT
V gene: TRBV7-6; clone size: .; J gene: TRBJ2-2; CDR3 length: 15; D gene: TRBD1; CDR3 protein: CASSSITGGTGELFF; CDR3 DNA: TGTGCCAGCAGCTCCATAACAGGGGGCACCGGGGAGCTGTTTTTT
V gene: TRBV28; clone size: .; J gene: TRBJ1-3; CDR3 length: 15; D gene: TRBD1; CDR3 protein: CASTLPGQGVNTIYF; CDR3 DNA: TGTGCCAGCACCTTGCCGGGACAGGGGGTAAACACCATATATTTT
V gene: TRBV27; clone size: .; J gene: TRBJ2-4; CDR3 length: 15; D gene: .; CDR3 protein: CASTPPFCPKNIQYF; CDR3 DNA: TGTGCCAGCACCCCCCCGTTTTGTCCCAAAAACATTCAGTACTTC
V gene: TRBV30; clone size: once; J gene: TRBJ2-7; CDR3 length: 14; D gene: TRBD2; CDR3 protein: CAWSAGLTIYEQYF; CDR3 DNA: TGTGCCTGGAGCGCGGGACTAACCATCTACGAGCAGTACTTC
V gene: TRBV15; clone size: .; J gene: TRBJ1-2; CDR3 length: 15; D gene: .; CDR3 protein: CATSKAAGANYGYTF; CDR3 DNA: TGTGCCACCAGCAAGGCGGCGGGTGCTAACTATGGCTACACCTTC
V gene: TRBV6-5; clone size: .; J gene: TRBJ1-2; CDR3 length: 15; D gene: .; CDR3 protein: CASTVGDRSNYGYTF; CDR3 DNA: TGTGCCAGCACGGTCGGCGACAGGTCCAACTATGGCTACACCTTC
V gene: TRBV19; clone size: few; J gene: TRBJ1-2; CDR3 length: 14; D gene: .; CDR3 protein: CASRSGTSDYGYTF; CDR3 DNA: TGTGCCAGTAGATCAGGGACAAGCGACTATGGCTACACCTTC
V gene: TRBV7-8; clone size: .; J gene: TRBJ1-5; CDR3 length: 16; D gene: TRBD1; CDR3 protein: CASSFRTGAGNQPQHF; CDR3 DNA: TGTGCCAGCAGCTTCCGCACAGGGGCGGGCAATCAGCCCCAGCATTTT
V gene: TRBV3-1/TRBV3-2; clone size: .; J gene: TRBJ1-1; CDR3 length: 16; D gene: .; CDR3 protein: CASSQGDAGRVTKAFF; CDR3 DNA: TGTGCCAGCAGCCAAGGCGACGCGGGGCGCGTGACGAAGGCTTTCTTT
V gene: TRBV28; clone size: .; J gene: TRBJ2-1; CDR3 length: 16; D gene: TRBD1; CDR3 protein: CASGRRDSLSYNEQFF; CDR3 DNA: TGTGCCAGCGGGCGCAGGGACAGCCTTTCCTACAATGAGCAGTTCTTC
V gene: TRBV6-6; clone size: .; J gene: TRBJ2-5; CDR3 length: 16; D gene: TRBD2; CDR3 protein: CASSSPSGGASETQYF; CDR3 DNA: TGTGCCAGCAGTTCCCCAAGCGGGGGGGCGTCGGAGACCCAGTACTTC
V gene: TRBV4-1; clone size: .; J gene: TRBJ1-2; CDR3 length: 15; D gene: .; CDR3 protein: CASSQAPGQTYGYTF; CDR3 DNA: TGCGCCAGCAGCCAAGCTCCAGGACAGACCTATGGCTACACCTTC
V gene: TRBV6-5; clone size: .; J gene: TRBJ1-1; CDR3 length: 14; D gene: TRBD1; CDR3 protein: CASKDRVQLYEAFF; CDR3 DNA: TGTGCCAGCAAAGACAGGGTCCAACTTTATGAAGCTTTCTTT
V gene: TRBV30; clone size: .; J gene: TRBJ2-2; CDR3 length: 16; D gene: TRBD2; CDR3 protein: CAWSFWNPGGTGELFF; CDR3 DNA: TGTGCCTGGAGTTTTTGGAACCCGGGGGGCACCGGGGAGCTGTTTTTT
V gene: TRBV5-4; clone size: .; J gene: TRBJ2-7; CDR3 length: 14; D gene: TRBD2; CDR3 protein: CASSSPSRLAEQYF; CDR3 DNA: TGTGCCAGCAGCTCGCCATCCCGACTAGCGGAGCAGTACTTC
V gene: TRBV5-1; clone size: .; J gene: TRBJ1-3; CDR3 length: 14; D gene: TRBD1; CDR3 protein: CASKRDREANTIYF; CDR3 DNA: TGCGCCAGCAAAAGGGACAGGGAGGCAAACACCATATATTTT
V gene: TRBV11-2; clone size: once; J gene: TRBJ2-1; CDR3 length: 16; D gene: TRBD2; CDR3 protein: CASSPGGLAGHNEQFF; CDR3 DNA: TGTGCCAGCAGCCCCGGGGGCCTAGCGGGTCACAATGAGCAGTTCTTC
V gene: TRBV27; clone size: .; J gene: TRBJ1-1; CDR3 length: 17; D gene: .; CDR3 protein: CASSQEGRAGMNTEAFF; CDR3 DNA: TGTGCCAGCAGTCAAGAGGGTAGAGCGGGCATGAACACTGAAGCTTTCTTT
V gene: TRBV11-3; clone size: .; J gene: TRBJ1-2; CDR3 length: 14; D gene: .; CDR3 protein: CASSLGAQGHGYTF; CDR3 DNA: TGTGCCAGCAGCTTAGGTGCCCAGGGCCATGGCTACACCTTC
V gene: TRBV18; clone size: .; J gene: TRBJ2-3; CDR3 length: 15; D gene: TRBD1; CDR3 protein: CASSPGTGSTDTQYF; CDR3 DNA: TGTGCCAGCTCCCCCGGGACAGGGAGCACAGATACGCAGTATTTT
V gene: TRBV18; clone size: .; J gene: TRBJ1-4; CDR3 length: 15; D gene: TRBD1; CDR3 protein: CASSPKNRGDEKLFF; CDR3 DNA: TGTGCCAGCTCACCGAAAAACAGGGGCGATGAAAAACTGTTTTTT
V gene: TRBV5-8; clone size: .; J gene: TRBJ1-1; CDR3 length: 10; D gene: .; CDR3 protein: CASSSLQAFF; CDR3 DNA: TGTGCCAGCAGCTCCCTCCAAGCTTTCTTT